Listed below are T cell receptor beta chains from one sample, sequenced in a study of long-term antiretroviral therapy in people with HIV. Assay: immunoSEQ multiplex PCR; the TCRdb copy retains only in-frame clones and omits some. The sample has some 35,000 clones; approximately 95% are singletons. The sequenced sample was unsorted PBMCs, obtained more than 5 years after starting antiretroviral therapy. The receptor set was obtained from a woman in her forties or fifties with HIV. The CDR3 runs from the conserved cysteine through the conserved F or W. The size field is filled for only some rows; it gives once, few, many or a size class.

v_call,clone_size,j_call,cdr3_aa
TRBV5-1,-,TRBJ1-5,CASSLGTGNQPQHF
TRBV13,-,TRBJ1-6,CASSLSSFEESPLHF
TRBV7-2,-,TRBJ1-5,CASSLGDRDNQPQHF
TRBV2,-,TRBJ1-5,CASSEVGTVHSNQPQHF
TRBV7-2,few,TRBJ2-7,CASSEPLGGGGYEQYF
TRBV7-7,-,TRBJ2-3,CASTPILSTDTQYF
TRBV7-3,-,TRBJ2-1,CASSLVYRVEEQFF
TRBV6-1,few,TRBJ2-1,CASSGPSNNEQFF
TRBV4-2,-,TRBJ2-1,CASSQGSLAGGREQFF
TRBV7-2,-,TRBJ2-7,CASSFRTGNEQYF
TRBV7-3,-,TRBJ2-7,CASSYNRGSHEQYF
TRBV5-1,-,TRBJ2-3,CASSLVSTDTQYF